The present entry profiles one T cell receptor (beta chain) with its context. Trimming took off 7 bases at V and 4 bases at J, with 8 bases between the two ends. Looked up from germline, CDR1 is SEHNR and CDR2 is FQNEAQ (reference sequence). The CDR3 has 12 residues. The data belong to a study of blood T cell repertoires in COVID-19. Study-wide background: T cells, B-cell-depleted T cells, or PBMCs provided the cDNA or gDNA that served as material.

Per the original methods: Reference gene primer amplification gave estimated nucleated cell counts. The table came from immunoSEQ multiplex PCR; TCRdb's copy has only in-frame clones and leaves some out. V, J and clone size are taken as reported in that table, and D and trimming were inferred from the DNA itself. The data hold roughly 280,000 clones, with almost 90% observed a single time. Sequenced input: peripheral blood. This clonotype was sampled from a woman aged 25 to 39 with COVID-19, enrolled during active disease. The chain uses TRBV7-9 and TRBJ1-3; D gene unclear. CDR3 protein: CASTALGNTIYF. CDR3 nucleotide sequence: TGTGCCAGCACGGCACTCGGAAACACCATATATTTT.